This entry concerns a single TCR beta chain. Its matching antigen is unknown. This entry belongs to a study of T-cell reconstitution after alpha-beta-depleted transplantation in children. Study findings and constraints: About two months after transplant, alpha-beta T cells reportedly came from several hundred expanded graft clones. It was surviving recipient T cells and thymic progenitors that gave some patients high TCRbeta diversity at day 60. At the one-year point after transplant, T-cell counts and TCRbeta diversity were found to come mostly from T cells that had been newly produced.

Unique molecular identifiers were incorporated into the prepared TCRbeta library. TCRdb reprocessed the PCR reads with MiXCR, giving one entry per CDR3 protein. In the table there are about 980,000 distinct CDR3 sequences, around 30% of which are singletons. After removal of 5 bases from V and 6 bases from J, the junction contained 5 bases not matched to a gene. The CDR3 spans 15 residues. The germline V gene has CDR1 SGHRS and CDR2 YFSETQ. The chain has TRBV5-1 and TRBJ2-1, with TRBD2 matching 13 bases. Sequences were derived from PBMCs, mostly from graft donor cells, sampled 360 days after TCRalphabeta/CD19-depleted stem cell transplant. This TCR was recovered from a boy in the first two years of life who had a stem cell transplant for SCID, so the T cells may come from the graft donor. CDR3 sequence reads: CASREGLAGPNEQFF. The CDR3 DNA reads TGCGCCAGCAGGGAGGGACTAGCGGGGCCCAATGAGCAGTTCTTC.